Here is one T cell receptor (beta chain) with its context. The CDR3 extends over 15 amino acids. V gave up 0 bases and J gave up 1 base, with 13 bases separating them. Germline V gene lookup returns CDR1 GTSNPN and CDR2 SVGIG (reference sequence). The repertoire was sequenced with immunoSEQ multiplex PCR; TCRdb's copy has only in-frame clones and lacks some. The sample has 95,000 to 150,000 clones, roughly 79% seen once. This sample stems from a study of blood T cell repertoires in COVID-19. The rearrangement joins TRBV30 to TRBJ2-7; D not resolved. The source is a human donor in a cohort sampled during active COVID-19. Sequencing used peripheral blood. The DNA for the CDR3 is TGTGCCTGGAGTGTATCCGGCAGGTCATCCTACGAGCAGTACTTC. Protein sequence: CAWSVSGRSSYEQYF.